Presented here are 10 T cell receptor beta chains from one specimen sequenced in a study of technical replicates of blood from a few donors. The method was immunoSEQ multiplex PCR; TCRdb's version includes in-frame clones alone and lacks a portion of them. The sample lists fewer than 90,000 clones; about 90% were seen once. The sequenced material came from T cells isolated from PBMCs. The source of these receptors is a human donor in good health.

The V gene is TRBV7-5, the J gene TRBJ1-5; the D segment call TRBD1 is taken from the table without a DNA check. TRBV7-5 is a pseudogene locus. CDR3 length equals 21 residues. The CDR3 reads CARSLRSWTATIHYSNQPQHF. CDR3 DNA: TGTGCCAGAAGCCTGAGGAGTTGGACAGCCACAATCCATTATAGCAATCAGCCCCAGCATTTT.

The chain recombines TRBV9 with TRBJ1-3; TRBD1 aligns across 9 bases. The V gene's germline CDR1 is SGDLS and CDR2 YYNGEE. With V trimmed by 1 base and J by 4 bases, 3 bases remained unmatched. There are 15 residues in the CDR3. CDR3 in DNA: TGTGCCAGCAGCGTAATCGGGACAGGGGGAAACACCATATATTTT. Protein sequence: CASSVIGTGGNTIYF.

The chain combines TRBV10-3 with TRBJ2-7, with D possibly being TRBD1 (6 bases). The CDR3 has 17 residues. The germline gives CDR1 ENHRY, CDR2 SYGVKD. V gave up 3 bases and J gave up 3 bases, with 21 bases separating them. The CDR3 DNA follows: TGTGCCATCAGTGACCGCGAAACAGGGACACGTTTCTACGAGCAGTACTTC. Translation: CAISDRETGTRFYEQYF.

The chain links TRBV6-6 to TRBJ2-7; perhaps TRBD1 as D (6 bases). The CDR3 consists of 14 residues. With 6 bases removed from V and 3 bases from J, the gap between germline ends came to 15 bases. The germline V gene has CDR1 MNHNY and CDR2 SVGAGI (reference sequence). The CDR3 loop is CASSQGTVNYEQYF. CDR3 in DNA: TGTGCCAGCAGCCAGGGGACGGTTAACTACGAGCAGTACTTC.

This clone was seen just once. The rearrangement links TRBV19 to TRBJ1-5; D remains ambiguous. Per germline, CDR1 LNHDA and CDR2 SQIVND (reference sequence). This CDR3 comprises 12 residues. Trimming took off 5 bases at V and 1 base at J, with 3 bases between the two ends. This CDR3 reads CASSPSNQPQHF. In DNA form, the CDR3 reads TGTGCCAGTAGTCCAAGCAATCAGCCCCAGCATTTT.

This clone has a single count. The V gene is TRBV9, the J gene TRBJ2-3, with 12 bases identical to TRBD2. This CDR3 is 17 amino acids long. J gave up 3 bases and V 2 bases, and 7 bases lay outside the gene matches. Germline-derived CDR1 and CDR2 are SGDLS and YYNGEE. In nucleotides, the CDR3 is TGTGCCAGCAGCGTTAGTTCTAGCGGGAGGGAAACAGATACGCAGTATTTT. Its translation is CASSVSSSGRETDTQYF.

This clone has more than one count but fewer than ten. V and J are TRBV9 and TRBJ1-1; D may be TRBD1 (5 bases). The CDR3 spans 13 residues. Germline CDR1 reads SGDLS; CDR2 reads YYNGEE. V dropped 1 base and J dropped 1 base, with 5 bases sitting between them. CDR3 nucleotide sequence: TGTGCCAGCAGCGTACAGGGGAACACTGAAGCTTTCTTT. Translating it yields CASSVQGNTEAFF.

The gene calls are TRBV7-9 and TRBJ1-4; 9 bases are shared with TRBD1. The CDR3 spans 15 residues. From germline, CDR1 is SEHNR and CDR2 FQNEAQ (reference sequence). V lost 5 bases and J lost 8; bases outside the gene matches: 9. As DNA, the CDR3 is TGTGCCAGCAGCCACCGGGACAGGGAGCAGGAAAAACTGTTTTTT. Residues: CASSHRDREQEKLFF. Looking up the rest from reference TRBV7-9 and TRBJ1-4 gives the full variable domain: DTGVSQNPRHKITKRGQNVTFRCDPISEHNRLYWYRQTLGQGPEFLTYFQNEAQLEKSRLLSDRFSAERPKGSFSTLEIQRTEQGDSAMYLCASSHRDREQEKLFFGSGTQLSVL.

This clone occurred once. V gene TRBV21-1 combines with J gene TRBJ1-2. TRBV21-1 is designated a pseudogene. This CDR3 has 8 residues. Here the CDR3 DNA reads TGTGCCAGCCAAGCCTACACCTTC. Translation gives CASQAYTF.

The chain recombines TRBV6-5 with TRBJ2-7; no clear D gene. Germline V gene data show CDR1 as MNHEY and CDR2 as SVGAGI. Trimming left V 0 bases short and J 2 bases short, with 14 bases between. The CDR3 loop spans 16 amino acids. The CDR3 DNA reads TGTGCCAGCAGTTACTCGACTGGCATGTACACCTACGAGCAGTACTTC. It codes for CASSYSTGMYTYEQYF.